These 18 T cell receptor beta chains were all obtained from the same sample, sequenced in a study of T cell clonality in common variable immunodeficiency. The assay was immunoSEQ multiplex PCR, and TCRdb's table has in-frame clones only and misses some. The sample lists tens of thousands of clones, none appearing once, the ten largest making up around 3%. The sequenced sample was peripheral blood mononuclear cells. The receptor source for this set is a person between 18 and 75 years old in good health.

This clone was observed many times. The CDR3 goes on 3 residues after the read ends, and that part is filled in from the germline J gene. The V call is TRBV7-2, the J call TRBJ2-7, with 8 nucleotides matching TRBD2. The CDR3 covers 15 residues. J gave up 2 bases and V 6 bases, and 9 bases lay outside the gene matches. Germline loops: CDR1 SGHTA, CDR2 FQGNSA. CDR3 sequence reads: CASRPRGREAYEQYF. The CDR3 DNA, read in part, is TGTGCCAGCAGACCTCGAGGGCGGGAGGCCTACGAG. Full variable domain (remainder filled in from reference TRBV7-2 and TRBJ2-7): GAGVSQSPSNKVTEKGKDVELRCDPISGHTALYWYRQSLGQGLEFLIYFQGNSAPDKSGLPSDRFSAERTGGSVSTLTIQRTQQEDSAVYLCASRPRGREAYEQYFGPGTRLTVT.

This clone was counted many times. The CDR3 end lies 3 residues beyond the end of the read and is filled in from the germline J gene. The rearrangement joins TRBV7-3 to TRBJ2-7; D is uncertain. Germline lookup yields CDR1 SGHTA and CDR2 FQGTGA. The CDR3 is 13 amino acids. V lost 6 bases to trimming and J lost 2 bases, with 11 bases between them. The part of the CDR3 DNA that was read is TGTGCCAGCAGACCAGAGGCTCCCTACGAG. It is translated as CASRPEAPYE. The whole CDR3 sequence reads CASRPEAPYEQYF.

This clone has at least ten counts. The read falls 3 residues short of the CDR3 end, and the missing part is taken from the germline J gene. This rearrangement joins TRBV20-1 to TRBJ1-6; 8 bases agree with TRBD1. CDR3 length: 17 amino acids. With 0 bases clipped from V and 4 bases from J, the junction kept 8 bases outside the gene matches. Germline V CDR1 and CDR2: DFQATT, SNEGSKA (reference sequence). The CDR3 here is CSARDPDRGYYNSPLHF. The covered CDR3 bases are TGCAGTGCTAGAGATCCCGACAGGGGATATTATAATTCACCC.

Many counts were recorded for this clone. The CDR3 extends 3 residues past the end of the read, so its final part is completed from the germline J gene. The chain has TRBV30 and TRBJ1-3; D is perhaps TRBD1 (5 bases). CDR3 length equals 12 residues. Trimming took 8 bases from V and 0 from J, leaving 8 bases between them. Germline V gene sequence: CDR1 GTSNPN, CDR2 SVGIG (reference sequence). CDR3 in amino acids: CARDSSGNTIYF. Incomplete CDR3 DNA: TGTGCCCGCGACAGCTCTGGAAACACC.

This clone showed up many times. The CDR3 extends 3 residues past the end of the read, so its final part is completed from the germline J gene. The J gene is TRBJ1-2, the V gene TRBV13; 11 nucleotides match TRBD1. Unmatched junction bases numbered 6, after V lost 5 bases and J lost 1 base. CDR1 PRHDT and CDR2 FYEKMQ come from the germline V gene (reference sequence). The CDR3 spans 16 residues. The DNA read from the CDR3 is TGTGCCAGCAGCGGGTCGGGACAGGGGGTTAACTATGGC. It is translated as CASSGSGQGVNYG. The complete CDR3 reads CASSGSGQGVNYGYTF.

The table lists this clone with many counts. The missing CDR3 end, 3 residues past where the read stops, is filled in from the germline J gene. The chain employs TRBV7-9 and TRBJ2-3; TRBD1 aligns across 9 bases. The V gene's germline CDR1 is SEHNR and CDR2 FQNEAQ (reference sequence). The CDR3 extends over 13 amino acids. CDR3 bases read: TGTGCCAGCAGCTCCGGGACAGGGAGCACG. The encoded protein is CASSSGTGST. The entire CDR3 is CASSSGTGSTQYF.

This clone is labeled as medium-sized. The read comes to an end 3 residues before the CDR3 does, leaving the germline J gene to fill in the end. This chain connects TRBV20-1 to TRBJ2-3, with TRBD2 identical over 10 bases. Losses at the gene ends were 1 base for V and 4 bases for J; bases not matched to a gene: 8. Germline-derived CDR1 and CDR2 are DFQATT and SNEGSKA (reference sequence). CDR3 length equals 16 residues. Partial CDR3 DNA: TGCAGTGCTAGAGTAAAGCTAGCGGGAGTTGCAGATACG. Translation gives CSARVKLAGVADT. The whole CDR3 protein reads CSARVKLAGVADTQYF.

In this sample, this clone turned up many times. The CDR3 loop reads CASSPGLDTQYF. Incomplete CDR3 DNA: TGTGCCAGCTCACCAGGACTGGATACG. The chain recombines TRBV18 with TRBJ2-3; tentatively, D is TRBD2 (5 bases). The sequence runs out 3 residues before the end of the CDR3; the remainder is reconstructed from the germline J gene. Deletions cut 2 bases from V and 6 bases from J, with 6 bases between. The CDR3 is 12 amino acids. The germline V gene has CDR1 KGHSH and CDR2 LQKENI.

This clone was detected many times. The read comes to an end 3 residues before the CDR3 does, leaving the germline J gene to fill in the end. The J gene is TRBJ2-1, the V gene TRBV5-1, with 13 bases lining up with TRBD2. V shed 4 bases and J 3 bases; nucleotides not matched to a gene: 7. This CDR3 has 17 residues. Germline V lookup: CDR1 SGHRS, CDR2 YFSETQ. The sequenced CDR3 bases are TGCGCCAGCAGCCAGGGACTAGCGGGACGGATCTACAATGAG. Translated, it gives CASSQGLAGRIYNE. The CDR3 as a whole reads CASSQGLAGRIYNEQFF.

Many counts were recorded for this clone. The DNA ends 3 residues before the CDR3 does, and the rest of the CDR3 is filled in from the germline J gene. The V and J genes are TRBV18 and TRBJ2-3; 8 bases fit TRBD2. The V gene's germline CDR1 is KGHSH and CDR2 LQKENI. This CDR3 has 14 residues. Incomplete CDR3 DNA: TGTGCCAGCTCACCACCGGAGACTAGCGTCGCG. The encoded protein is CASSPPETSVA. The full CDR3 protein is CASSPPETSVAQYF.

This clone showed up many times. The read gets to within 3 residues of the CDR3 end, and the germline J gene fills in the rest. J is TRBJ1-2 and V is TRBV7-3; D unresolved. Germline CDR1 reads SGHTA; CDR2 reads FQGTGA. CDR3 size: 13 residues. The CDR3 sequence: CASGPGEREAYTF. The DNA read from the CDR3 is TGTGCCAGCGGCCCGGGAGAGCGGGAGGCC. Looking up the rest from reference TRBV7-3 and TRBJ1-2 gives the full variable domain: GAGVSQTPSNKVTEKGKYVELRCDPISGHTALYWYRQSLGQGPEFLIYFQGTGAADDSGLPNDRFFAVRPEGSVSTLKIQRTERGDSAVYLCASGPGEREAYTFGSGTRLTVV.

The table lists this clone with many counts. The read ends 3 residues before the CDR3 terminus; that terminus is restored from the germline J gene. The rearrangement uses TRBV27 and TRBJ2-7; 12 bases match TRBD2. The CDR3 extends over 15 amino acids. Germline values: CDR1 MNHEY, CDR2 SMNVEV (reference sequence). The J segment lost 5 bases and the V segment lost 3 bases, leaving 5 bases of the junction unmatched. The CDR3 spells CASSLALAGGDEQYF. CDR3 DNA (partial): TGTGCCAGCAGTTTGGCGCTAGCGGGAGGGGACGAG.

There are many counts of this clone. The observed sequence ends 3 residues before the CDR3 terminus, with the missing tail filled in from the germline J gene. This sequence joins TRBV6-1 and TRBJ2-3; 7 nucleotides line up with TRBD2. CDR3 length equals 18 residues. J was trimmed by 4 bases and V by 1 base; bases with no gene match: 14. Germline V gives CDR1 MNHNS, CDR2 SASEGT. Here the CDR3 reads CASSEGSRLALPADTQYF. Partial CDR3 DNA: TGTGCCAGCAGTGAAGGTTCAAGACTAGCTTTACCCGCAGATACG.

This clone was detected ten times or more. The read ends 3 residues shy of where the CDR3 ends; the end is completed using the germline J gene. V gene TRBV18 combines with J gene TRBJ1-1; 7 bases match TRBD1. CDR1 is KGHSH and CDR2 is LQKENI in the germline V gene. The length of the CDR3 is 12 residues. The CDR3 sequence: CASSQGTAEAFF. The CDR3 bases that were read are TGTGCCAGCTCGCAGGGGACAGCAGAA.

This clone was counted ten times or more. From the germline J gene comes the end of the CDR3, since the read stops 3 residues before it. The rearrangement links TRBV6-1 to TRBJ2-3; TRBD1 matches at 7 bases. The germline V gene encodes CDR1 MNHNS and CDR2 SASEGT. CDR3 length: 15 residues. J was trimmed by 0 bases and V by 4 bases; bases with no gene match: 4. The part of the CDR3 DNA that was read is TGTGCCAGCAGTGTGAGGGGGCAAAGCACAGATACG. It yields the protein CASSVRGQSTDT. The entire CDR3 reads CASSVRGQSTDTQYF.

Concerning this clone: Read coverage stops 3 residues before the CDR3 terminus; the germline J gene supplies the remainder. This sequence joins TRBV30 and TRBJ1-4, with D possibly matching TRBD1 (5 bases). This CDR3 has 15 residues. Germline assignment: CDR1 GTSNPN and CDR2 SVGIG (reference sequence). The CDR3 is CAWRRGSSYNSPLFF. CDR3 bases read: TGTGCCTGGAGGAGGGGAAGCTCCTATAATTCACCA.

This clone was observed at least ten times. The read terminates 3 residues ahead of where the CDR3 ends, so the germline J gene completes it. The chain combines TRBV5-1 with TRBJ2-2, with D uncertain. The germline CDR1 and CDR2 sequences are SGHRS and YFSETQ. Between the trimmed V and J ends, which lost 6 bases and 5 bases, there was a span of 8 bases. CDR3 length equals 12 residues. The CDR3: CASNFQTGELFF. CDR3 DNA, as far as it was read: TGCGCCAGCAACTTCCAAACCGGGGAG. Full variable domain (rest looked up from reference TRBV5-1 and TRBJ2-2): KAGVTQTPRYLIKTRGQQVTLSCSPISGHRSVSWYQQTPGQGLQFLFEYFSETQRNKGNFPGRFSGRQFSNSRSEMNVSTLELGDSALYLCASNFQTGELFFGEGSRLTVL.

Of note for this clone: The read finishes 3 residues shy of the CDR3 end, and the germline J gene is used to complete it. The genes are TRBV18 and TRBJ1-1; D is unresolved. The CDR3 totals 13 residues. The ends were cut back, 3 bases at V and 2 bases at J, with 7 bases in the middle. The germline V gene has CDR1 KGHSH and CDR2 LQKENI. The sequenced CDR3 bases are TGTGCCAGCTCACCGAGCTTAAACACTGAA. Translated, it gives CASSPSLNTE. In full, the CDR3 is CASSPSLNTEAFF.